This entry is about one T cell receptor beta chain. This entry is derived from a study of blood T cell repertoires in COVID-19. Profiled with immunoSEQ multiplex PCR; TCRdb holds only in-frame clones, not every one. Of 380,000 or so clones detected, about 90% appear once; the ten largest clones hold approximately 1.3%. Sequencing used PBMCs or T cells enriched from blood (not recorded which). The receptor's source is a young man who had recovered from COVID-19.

The CDR3 sequence is CASSIFGAEAFF. CDR3 DNA: TGTGCCAGCAGCATATTCGGGGCTGAAGCTTTCTTT. The chain couples TRBV3-1 (or the pseudogene TRBV3-2) to TRBJ1-1; unclear D gene. Germline V gene sequence: CDR1 LGHDT, CDR2 YNNKEL (reference sequence). Trimming cost V 5 bases and J 6 bases, with 10 bases left between them. The CDR3 length is 12 residues.